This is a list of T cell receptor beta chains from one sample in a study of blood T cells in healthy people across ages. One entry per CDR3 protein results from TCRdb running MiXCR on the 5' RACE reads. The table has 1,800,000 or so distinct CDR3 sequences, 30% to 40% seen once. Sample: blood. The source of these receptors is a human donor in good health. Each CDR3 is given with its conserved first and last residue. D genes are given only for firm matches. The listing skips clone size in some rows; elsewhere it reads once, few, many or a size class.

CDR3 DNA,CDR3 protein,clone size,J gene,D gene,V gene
TGTGCCAGCAGGGGCATGACGGAGAACTATGGCTACACCTTC,CASRGMTENYGYTF,few,TRBJ1-2,.,TRBV5-5
TGTGCCAGCAGTTACTCCCGGGACAGGGGGTCGGATACGCAGTATTTT,CASSYSRDRGSDTQYF,.,TRBJ2-3,TRBD1,TRBV6-6
TGTGCCAGCAGTGACCTGGGGAGAGGGTTCGAGCAGTACTTC,CASSDLGRGFEQYF,few,TRBJ2-7,.,TRBV25-1
TGTGCCAGCAGCTTAGTGGGGAACAGTCTAAGCACAGATACGCAGTATTTT,CASSLVGNSLSTDTQYF,.,TRBJ2-3,.,TRBV7-2
TGTGCCAGCAGCGTGCGTGAGGGAAGGAACACTGAAGCTTTCTTT,CASSVREGRNTEAFF,.,TRBJ1-1,.,TRBV9
TGCGCCAGCAGCTTGGCCGACTCACAGTATTTT,CASSLADSQYF,.,TRBJ2-3,.,TRBV5-1
TGTGCCAGCAGAAGTCTGGACACTGAAGCTTTCTTT,CASRSLDTEAFF,few,TRBJ1-1,.,TRBV6-1
TGCGCCAGCAGCCAAGAGCCCCCGGGACTAGGGGAAGAGACCCAGTACTTC,CASSQEPPGLGEETQYF,few,TRBJ2-5,TRBD2,TRBV4-3
TGTGCCAGCAGCTTAGCGGTTTGGGGAGATACGCAGTATTTT,CASSLAVWGDTQYF,.,TRBJ2-3,.,TRBV7-2
TGTGCCAGCAGTGGAGAAGGCCAGCACACAGACGCAACTAATGAAAAACTGTTTTTT,CASSGEGQHTDATNEKLFF,.,TRBJ1-4,.,TRBV2
TGCAGTGCTAGGGGGGAGGCTCAGCCCCAGCATTTT,CSARGEAQPQHF,.,TRBJ1-5,.,TRBV20-1
TGTGCCAACAGTAGGGGGGGGGCTAAGCAGTTCTTC,CANSRGGAKQFF,once,TRBJ2-1,.,TRBV6-5
TGTGCCAGCAATACTCGGGCGAGAGCAGGGGGGAACGGCACTGAAGCTTTCTTT,CASNTRARAGGNGTEAFF,.,TRBJ1-1,TRBD1,TRBV6-2/TRBV6-3
TGTGCCAGCAGCTTCGTTGGAGGGATCGCAGATACGCAGTATTTT,CASSFVGGIADTQYF,.,TRBJ2-3,.,TRBV7-9
TGTGCCAGCAGTTACCCCGAGGCCAGCGATACGCAGTATTTT,CASSYPEASDTQYF,few,TRBJ2-3,.,TRBV6-5
TGTGCCAGCAGTATAATTTCGGGAGCCTCGACCTACGAGCAGTACTTC,CASSIISGASTYEQYF,.,TRBJ2-7,.,TRBV6-5
TGCGCCAGCAGCCAGCCACGGTGGCAGGGTGGCGGCTACACCTTC,CASSQPRWQGGGYTF,.,TRBJ1-2,.,TRBV4-1
TGCGCCAGCAACCAAGATGGCCCTGGGGAGACCCAGTACTTC,CASNQDGPGETQYF,few,TRBJ2-5,.,TRBV4-1
TGTGCCAGCAGCAAAGAAGGCAGGGGATCCTACAATGAGCAGTACTTC,CASSKEGRGSYNEQYF,.,TRBJ2-7,.,TRBV21-1
TGTGCCAGCAGCCATGGGGGCAGGGCTAGGGAGCAGTACTTC,CASSHGGRAREQYF,.,TRBJ2-7,.,TRBV27
TGCAGTGCGCTCCTAGCGGGGGGAACCTACGAGCAGTACTTC,CSALLAGGTYEQYF,.,TRBJ2-7,TRBD2,TRBV20-1
TGTGCCAGCAGCTTCATCCCGGGACTAGCTTTTGAGCAGTTCTTC,CASSFIPGLAFEQFF,few,TRBJ2-1,TRBD2,TRBV7-6
TGTGCCAGCAGTTTAGCGGACTCCGAGAGGGAGTACAATCAGCCCCAGCATTTT,CASSLADSEREYNQPQHF,few,TRBJ1-5,.,TRBV28
TGCGCCAGCAGCGGCGACAGGACGAGCTACGAGCAGTACTTC,CASSGDRTSYEQYF,.,TRBJ2-7,.,TRBV5-1
TGTGCCAACACAGAGAGGACAGGGGGCAATCAGCCCCAGCATTTT,CANTERTGGNQPQHF,few,TRBJ1-5,TRBD1,TRBV25-1
TGCGCCAGCAGCCAAGGACTCAGGAGCTCCTACGAGCAGTACTTC,CASSQGLRSSYEQYF,many,TRBJ2-7,.,TRBV4-3
TGTGCCAGCAGACCTAGGGCCATGATCAACACTGAAGCTTTCTTT,CASRPRAMINTEAFF,.,TRBJ1-1,.,TRBV7-9
TGTGCCAGCACCTCGAGCGGGGACCTCCACACAGATACGCAGTATTTT,CASTSSGDLHTDTQYF,.,TRBJ2-3,TRBD2,TRBV11-2
TGCAGCGTCCGTGAGCCAGGGACCCCACAAGAGACCCAGTACTTC,CSVREPGTPQETQYF,.,TRBJ2-5,.,TRBV29-1
TGTGCCAGCAGTCCCCGCGAGTCCATTGCGGAAGAGACCCAGTACTTC,CASSPRESIAEETQYF,.,TRBJ2-5,.,TRBV7-9
TGTGCCGGCAGTCGCCAAATGGTCTACAATGAGCAGTTCTTC,CAGSRQMVYNEQFF,few,TRBJ2-1,.,TRBV6-2/TRBV6-3
TGTGCCAGCAGCCAAGTCGACAGTTGGGGGACCGGGGAGCTGTTTTTT,CASSQVDSWGTGELFF,.,TRBJ2-2,.,TRBV14
TGTGCCAGCATCTCAGGGGGTAGATACTATGGCTACACCTTC,CASISGGRYYGYTF,.,TRBJ1-2,TRBD1,TRBV6-6
TGCGCCAGCAGCTTGGGTCCCACCGGGAGGGCGAGCAATCAGCCCCAGCATTTT,CASSLGPTGRASNQPQHF,.,TRBJ1-5,.,TRBV5-1
TGTGCCACCAGCAGAGACTCTGGGGCCAACGTCCTGACTTTC,CATSRDSGANVLTF,.,TRBJ2-6,.,TRBV15
TGCAGCGTTGAATCTAGCACCTTC,CSVESSTF,.,TRBJ1-2,.,TRBV29-1
TGCAGTGCTAGGGAAGCGGGGGAAGAGACCCAGTACTTC,CSAREAGEETQYF,.,TRBJ2-5,TRBD2,TRBV20-1
TGCAGTGCTGGAGATTCGGGACTTCCCTCCTACGAGCAGTACTTC,CSAGDSGLPSYEQYF,.,TRBJ2-7,.,TRBV20-1
TGCAGAGCTAAAGGGGCCGCGGGGCCTTTCTACGAGCAGTACTTC,CRAKGAAGPFYEQYF,few,TRBJ2-7,.,TRBV20-1
TGTGCCAGCAGCTTAGCCGGGACAGAAAGAATATACAATGAGCAGTTCTTC,CASSLAGTERIYNEQFF,.,TRBJ2-1,TRBD1,TRBV7-9
TGCAGCGCCGAAGGGTCCGTGAACACTGAAGCTTTCTTT,CSAEGSVNTEAFF,.,TRBJ1-1,.,TRBV29-1
TGTGCCACCCTCCTAAAGGTCGCCCCCGGGGAGCTGTTTTTT,CATLLKVAPGELFF,few,TRBJ2-2,.,TRBV12-3/TRBV12-4
TGTGCCAGCAGCTTAGAACAGCGTGTCTATGGCTACACCTTC,CASSLEQRVYGYTF,.,TRBJ1-2,.,TRBV7-2
TGTGCCAGCAGCTCGCAAGGTGGGGCCTTTAACTATGGCTACACCTTC,CASSSQGGAFNYGYTF,few,TRBJ1-2,.,TRBV5-5
TGTGCCAGCAGCTCGCAGGGGGCGGGGGATTCACCCCTCCACTTT,CASSSQGAGDSPLHF,.,TRBJ1-6,TRBD1,TRBV7-2
TGCAGCGTTGCAGGGGCTAATCAGCCCCAGCATTTT,CSVAGANQPQHF,.,TRBJ1-5,.,TRBV29-1
TGTGTCAGCAGCCCCCGAGGGGGCACACGGGCAGATACGCAGTATTTT,CVSSPRGGTRADTQYF,.,TRBJ2-3,TRBD1,TRBV7-9
TGTGCCAGCAGTTTTCCCACGCCCAGCGGGGAAGAGACCCAGTACTTC,CASSFPTPSGEETQYF,.,TRBJ2-5,TRBD2,TRBV6-2/TRBV6-3
TGTGCCAGCAGCCCCCGGACAGGGGAGACCTACGAGCAGTACTTC,CASSPRTGETYEQYF,many,TRBJ2-7,TRBD1,TRBV7-2
TGTGCCAGCAGTTTCCCGGGACAGGGGTTCTACAATGAGCAGTTCTTC,CASSFPGQGFYNEQFF,few,TRBJ2-1,TRBD1,TRBV12-3/TRBV12-4
TGCAGCGTGGCCACCCAAAAGGGACTAGCGGGGGAACGGACCGTCACAGATACGCAGTATTTT,CSVATQKGLAGERTVTDTQYF,.,TRBJ2-3,TRBD2,TRBV29-1
TGTGCCAGCAGTCACAGGTTTAGCACAGATACGCAGTATTTT,CASSHRFSTDTQYF,.,TRBJ2-3,.,TRBV3-1
TGTGCCAGCAACCGCGTCCTAGCGGGGGGGCCTTCCTACAATGAGCAGTTCTTC,CASNRVLAGGPSYNEQFF,.,TRBJ2-1,TRBD2,TRBV27